This T cell receptor beta chain was observed in a study of CD8+ T cells in alopecia areata. Trimming cost V 6 bases and J 4 bases; bases outside gene matches: 9. The CDR3 has 14 amino acids. Germline lookup yields CDR1 SNHLY and CDR2 FYNNEI. cDNA reverse transcribed from extracted RNA served as the sequencing template. The repertoire was sequenced with immunoSEQ multiplex PCR; TCRdb's copy has only in-frame clones and lacks some. The sample carries more than 95,000 clones, about nine tenths recorded once. This clone was observed a handful of times. Documented treatment: oral pan-JAK inhibitor, 5-10 mg twice daily.

The gene calls are TRBV2 and TRBJ2-7, with 7 bases matching TRBD2. The receptor was derived from a human donor with alopecia areata. This specimen was CD8+ T cells sorted from blood, taken at roughly week 30, from a patient treated with tofacitinib. This CDR3 reads CASRSEAGDYEQYF. The DNA of the CDR3 is TGTGCCAGCAGGAGTGAGGCGGGGGATTACGAGCAGTACTTC.